Listed below are T cell receptor beta chains from one sample, sequenced in a study of graft-versus-host responses after intestinal transplantation. Their recognized antigens are unknown. Using immunoSEQ multiplex PCR, the repertoire was profiled, and TCRdb retains in-frame clones only, with some absent. The table includes about 93,000 clones, roughly 93% detected once. This material consisted of unstimulated CD8+ T cells sorted from spleen or lymph node cells, taken before intestinal transplant. These receptors were obtained from a human donor who received an intestinal transplant. Both conserved end residues are part of each CDR3. A D gene is named only where the DNA matches it firmly. Expanded clones get a size class; other rows say once, few or many, or leave the size out.

J	length	size	V	D	CDR3	DNA
TRBJ1-5	13	NA	TRBV4-2	NA	CASSQERPEPQHF	TGTGCCAGCAGCCAAGAGAGGCCGGAGCCCCAGCATTTT
TRBJ1-1	14	NA	TRBV27	TRBD1	CATIADRAGSEAFF	TGTGCCACCATCGCAGACAGGGCGGGATCTGAAGCTTTCTTT
TRBJ2-1	15	NA	TRBV11-3	NA	CASSPASSPYNEQFF	TGTGCCAGCAGCCCCGCTAGTAGCCCCTACAATGAGCAGTTCTTC
TRBJ2-1	12	NA	TRBV5-5	NA	CASRGQYNEQFF	TGTGCCAGCAGAGGACAGTACAATGAGCAGTTCTTC
TRBJ2-1	13	NA	TRBV4-1	NA	CASSQDLSGLRIF	TGCGCCAGCAGCCAAGATCTATCGGGACTCCGCATCTTC
TRBJ2-7	14	NA	TRBV4-1	TRBD1	CASSPQNRGNEQYF	TGCGCCAGCAGCCCCCAGAACAGGGGGAACGAGCAGTACTTC
TRBJ2-1	15	NA	TRBV7-8	TRBD2	CASSFRLAGVDEQFF	TGTGCCAGCAGCTTTAGACTAGCGGGGGTGGATGAGCAGTTCTTC
TRBJ2-1	15	NA	TRBV9	TRBD2	CASSVDGGDYNEQFF	TGTGCCAGCAGCGTAGACGGGGGGGATTACAATGAGCAGTTCTTC
TRBJ2-7	13	NA	TRBV9	NA	CASSAQSGYEQYF	TGTGCCAGCAGCGCCCAATCAGGGTACGAGCAGTACTTC
TRBJ1-2	14	NA	TRBV5-1	TRBD1	CASSLEGQGYGYTF	TGCGCCAGCAGCTTGGAAGGACAGGGGTATGGCTACACCTTC
TRBJ2-5	17	NA	TRBV6-1	NA	CASSEDRGGTYQETQYF	TGTGCCAGCAGTGAAGATAGGGGGGGCACGTACCAAGAGACCCAGTACTTC
TRBJ1-6	16	NA	TRBV6-1	TRBD1	CASSGRDRGYYSPLHF	TGTGCCAGCAGTGGAAGGGACAGGGGATATTATTCACCCCTCCACTTT
TRBJ2-1	14	NA	TRBV28	TRBD2	CASNGGRIGNEQFF	TGTGCCAGCAACGGCGGGAGGATTGGTAATGAGCAGTTCTTC
TRBJ1-2	14	NA	TRBV7-8	TRBD1	CASSPGTGGFGYTF	TGTGCCAGCAGCCCAGGGACAGGGGGCTTTGGCTACACCTTC
TRBJ2-7	16	NA	TRBV4-3	TRBD1	CASSQGTGSISYEQYF	TGCGCCAGCAGCCAAGGGACAGGGTCGATCTCCTACGAGCAGTACTTC
TRBJ2-7	12	NA	TRBV14	TRBD2	CASRGGDYEQYF	TGTGCCAGCAGGGGAGGGGACTACGAGCAGTACTTC
TRBJ1-1	12	NA	TRBV19	NA	CASSEGQLEAFF	TGTGCCAGTAGTGAAGGACAGCTAGAAGCTTTCTTT
TRBJ2-3	14	NA	TRBV4-1	NA	CASSRGGSRDTQYF	TGCGCCAGCAGCCGAGGTGGGTCTCGAGATACGCAGTATTTT
TRBJ1-5	16	NA	TRBV2	NA	CASRDTRQNSNQPQHF	TGTGCCAGCAGAGATACGCGACAAAATAGCAATCAGCCCCAGCATTTT
TRBJ1-4	14	few	TRBV5-6	TRBD1	CASSFGTGDEKLFF	TGTGCCAGCAGCTTTGGGACAGGGGACGAAAAACTGTTTTTT
TRBJ2-7	14	NA	TRBV7-9	TRBD1	CASSPGTGGGEQYF	TGTGCCAGCAGCCCCGGGACAGGGGGCGGAGAGCAGTACTTC
TRBJ1-6	18	NA	TRBV4-1	NA	CASSQEAPQGLYNSPLHF	TGCGCCAGCAGCCAAGAAGCCCCCCAGGGGTTGTATAATTCACCCCTCCACTTT
TRBJ1-4	14	NA	TRBV30	TRBD1	CAWSDGTGDEKLFF	TGTGCCTGGAGTGACGGGACAGGGGATGAAAAACTGTTTTTT
TRBJ1-5	14	NA	TRBV5-5	NA	CASSDGLSNQPQHF	TGTGCCAGCAGCGATGGACTCAGCAATCAGCCCCAGCATTTT
TRBJ2-2	15	NA	TRBV2	TRBD2	CASSTSGINTGELFF	TGTGCCAGCTCGACTAGCGGGATAAACACCGGGGAGCTGTTTTTT
TRBJ2-3	11	NA	TRBV30	NA	CAWRYGDTQYF	TGTGCCTGGAGGTACGGAGATACGCAGTATTTT
TRBJ2-7	11	few	TRBV2	NA	CASSISYEQYF	TGTGCCAGCAGTATATCCTACGAGCAGTACTTC
TRBJ2-1	15	NA	TRBV15	NA	CTTSIFSDTHNEQFF	TGTACCACCAGCATTTTCTCGGACACACACAATGAGCAGTTCTTC
TRBJ1-2	16	once	TRBV7-2	TRBD1	CASSLGLGGVNYGYTF	TGTGCCAGCAGCTTAGGTTTAGGGGGCGTTAACTATGGCTACACCTTC
TRBJ2-1	16	NA	TRBV9	TRBD2	CASSPPGTSGYNEQFF	TGTGCCAGCAGCCCCCCAGGGACTAGCGGATACAATGAGCAGTTCTTC
TRBJ1-5	14	NA	TRBV30	NA	CAWNLAAGNQPQHF	TGTGCCTGGAATTTGGCCGCGGGAAATCAGCCCCAGCATTTT
TRBJ1-1	16	NA	TRBV4-3	NA	CASSQGQGLLVTEAFF	TGCGCCAGCAGCCAAGGTCAGGGATTATTAGTCACTGAAGCTTTCTTT
TRBJ2-5	16	NA	TRBV4-3	NA	CASSQDRTESQETQYF	TGCGCCAGCAGCCAAGACCGGACAGAAAGCCAAGAGACCCAGTACTTC
TRBJ1-1	14	NA	TRBV6-6	NA	CASSYSAGNAEAFF	TGTGCCAGCAGTTACTCGGCCGGGAACGCTGAAGCTTTCTTT
TRBJ2-5	15	NA	TRBV27	NA	CASSSSLSGQETQYF	TGTGCCAGCAGTTCTTCTTTGAGTGGCCAAGAGACCCAGTACTTC
TRBJ2-2	14	NA	TRBV9	NA	CASSLDSNTGELFF	TGTGCCAGCAGCTTAGACAGTAACACCGGGGAGCTGTTTTTT
TRBJ2-1	14	NA	TRBV19	TRBD1	CASSRQGAYNEQFF	TGTGCCAGTAGTAGGCAGGGGGCCTACAATGAGCAGTTCTTC